This TCR beta chain derives from a study of blood T cells in healthy people across ages. General study findings and limits: PBMCs went unsorted, and a conclusive naive versus antigen-experienced comparison was therefore prevented.

This clonotype was picked up many times. Its antigen is unidentified. Germline CDR1 SQVTM, CDR2 ANQGSEA. CDR3 length equals 11 residues. V lost 6 bases, J lost 5 bases, and 8 bases lay in between. A second about 7 to 11 cycle PCR used barcoded and J-beta primers. TCRdb reanalysed the 5' RACE reads using MiXCR and keeps one entry per CDR3 protein. The sample has approximately 1.5 million distinct CDR3 sequences; almost 35% are singletons. What was sequenced was blood. The clonotype originates from a woman in her 30s in good health. The chain joins TRBV29-1 to TRBJ2-1; no reliable D call. This CDR3 is CSVTPNNEQFF. In nucleotides, the CDR3 is TGCAGCGTGACCCCAAACAATGAGCAGTTCTTC.